The 7 T cell receptor beta chains below come from one sample, sequenced in a study of regulatory T cells in long-lasting Graves disease. Both iRepertoire HTBI primers and Arm-PCR of CDR3 regions were used to build the TCR beta libraries. MiXCR, run by TCRdb on the multiplex PCR reads, gives a single entry per CDR3 protein. The sample carries some 280,000 distinct CDR3 sequences, around 23% recorded once. Time point noted: persistent/refractory GD, antithyroid drugs over 5 years with positive TRAb. PBMC RNA was the source of the TCR library. Sequencing was performed on peripheral blood mononuclear cells (PBMCs), taken when the disease was refractory, from a patient treated with antithyroid drugs. Receptors were obtained from a female donor with Graves disease.

This clonotype occurred many times. The chain carries TRBV28 and TRBJ2-7; 7 nucleotides align to TRBD1. The ends lost 5 bases at V and 6 bases at J; junction bases unmatched: 10. Germline assignment: CDR1 MDHEN and CDR2 SYDVKM. The CDR3 spans 14 residues. The CDR3 region has the DNA TGTGCCAGCAGTAATGACAGGGAAGAGAGCGAGCAGTACTTC. The encoded protein is CASSNDREESEQYF. Full variable domain (rest looked up from reference TRBV28 and TRBJ2-7): DVKVTQSSRYLVKRTGEKVFLECVQDMDHENMFWYRQDPGLGLRLIYFSYDVKMKEKGDIPEGYSVSREKKERFSLILESASTNQTSMYLCASSNDREESEQYFGPGTRLTVT.

With regard to this clonotype: A much larger clonotype is one base distant, so this may be a read error. The missing conserved phenylalanine or tryptophan at the end of this CDR3 makes a read error likely. This chain links TRBV6-1 with TRBJ2-7; tentatively, D is TRBD2 (5 bases). Germline V gene data show CDR1 as MNHNS and CDR2 as SASEGT. This CDR3 is 15 amino acids long. Trimming took off 3 bases at V and 4 bases at J, with 16 bases between the two ends. The CDR3 DNA sequence: TGTGCCAGCAGTGACCGGGATCGGGCTTCATACGAGCAGTACCTC. This gives the protein CASSDRDRASYEQYL.

V gene TRBV20-1 combines with J gene TRBJ2-7; no reliable D call. V was clipped by 0 bases and J by 3 bases, with 15 bases between them. The CDR3 has 15 residues. From germline, CDR1 is DFQATT and CDR2 SNEGSKA (reference sequence). The CDR3 sequence is CSARDTRVRLYEQYF. For the CDR3, the DNA is TGCAGTGCTAGAGATACCCGCGTCAGACTCTACGAGCAGTACTTC.

CDR3 bases: TGTGCCAGCAGTTTTAAGGGGAATTCACCCCTCCACTTT. Translating gives CASSFKGNSPLHF. The chain links TRBV27 to TRBJ1-6; D might be TRBD1 (5 bases). Germline V gene data show CDR1 as MNHEY and CDR2 as SMNVEV (reference sequence). V lost 3 bases and J lost 7, with 7 bases in between. CDR3 length: 13 residues.

This clonotype was counted only a few times. The junction and the germline gene differ at one end; a read error may be behind it. In DNA form, the CDR3 reads TGTGCCTGCAGCCTCGCACGGGGGCAAGAGACCCAGTACTTC. Protein: CACSLARGQETQYF. V usage is TRBV28 and J usage is TRBJ2-5; a weak D match, TRBD2 (6 bases). The CDR3 is 14 amino acids. From germline, CDR1 is MDHEN and CDR2 SYDVKM. Together with reference TRBV28 and TRBJ2-5, the CDR3 gives the full variable domain: DVKVTQSSRYLVKRTGEKVFLECVQDMDHENMFWYRQDPGLGLRLIYFSYDVKMKEKGDIPEGYSVSREKKERFSLILESASTNQTSMYLCACSLARGQETQYFGPGTRLLVL.

This clonotype was counted many times. V usage is TRBV6-2 or TRBV6-3 and J usage is TRBJ1-5; perhaps TRBD1 as D (5 bases). The V end lost 8 bases, the J end lost 16 bases, and 15 bases lay between the germline ends. The CDR3 contains 10 residues. Germline V CDR1 and CDR2: MNHEY, SVGEGT. CDR3 nucleotides: TGTGCCAGCCTTGACAGCCTTAAACATTTT. Amino acid sequence: CASLDSLKHF.

This rearrangement joins TRBV2 to TRBJ2-7, with D unresolved. Germline values: CDR1 SNHLY, CDR2 FYNNEI. The germline V and J ends were trimmed by 3 bases and 7 bases, with 19 bases remaining between them. This CDR3 region has 15 residues. CDR3 in amino acids: CASSETRLPAWEQYF. The DNA for the CDR3 is TGTGCCAGCAGTGAGACCCGTCTTCCCGCTTGGGAGCAGTACTTC.